The 23 T cell receptor beta chains listed next were all sequenced from one sample in a study of T cells after yellow fever vaccination. One entry per CDR3 protein, called by TCRdb with MiXCR from the 5' RACE reads. This table has about 85,000 distinct CDR3 sequences, about an eighth appearing once. The sequencing here drew on CD8+ T cells not binding an NS4B(214-222) dextramer, sorted from PBMCs, taken more than 20 days after the first yellow fever vaccination. The receptors were gathered from a man younger than 35 who received the YFV17D yellow fever vaccine.

There are a few counts of this clonotype. The gene calls are TRBV14 and TRBJ2-1; the match to TRBD2 covers 10 bases. The CDR3 is 15 residues long. Trimming at V came to 2 bases and at J to 8 bases, leaving 6 bases not matched to a gene. Germline V gives CDR1 SGHDN, CDR2 FVKESK. The CDR3 DNA is TGTGCCAGCAGCCAATTAGCGGGGGGTATGGATGAGCAGTTCTTC. Its protein is CASSQLAGGMDEQFF.

The chain couples TRBV4-2 to TRBJ2-3; D gene ambiguous. The CDR3 loop spans 14 amino acids. Per the germline V gene, CDR1 is LGHNA and CDR2 is YNFKEQ. V lost 2 bases to trimming and J lost 4 bases, with 10 bases between them. The CDR3 loop is CASSQRLFPDTQYF. The CDR3 coding sequence is TGTGCCAGCAGCCAACGGCTATTCCCAGATACGCAGTATTTT.

The chain is built from TRBV2 and TRBJ2-5; no clear D gene. CDR1 is SNHLY and CDR2 is FYNNEI in the germline V gene. With 3 bases removed from V and 1 base from J, the gap between germline ends came to 6 bases. This CDR3 spans 13 amino acids. The CDR3 is CASSDAFQETQYF. CDR3 in DNA: TGTGCCAGCAGTGATGCATTCCAAGAGACCCAGTACTTC.

The chain joins TRBV7-2 to TRBJ2-5; D assignment may be TRBD1 or TRBD2 (5 bases each). Trimming removed 1 base from V and 3 bases from J, with 6 bases in between. The CDR3 consists of 13 residues. Looked up from germline, CDR1 is SGHTA and CDR2 is FQGNSA. The CDR3 is CASSLGGEETQYF. The CDR3, as DNA: TGTGCCAGCAGCTTAGGAGGGGAAGAGACCCAGTACTTC.

This chain uses TRBV27 with TRBJ1-4, with no clear D. The CDR3 has 13 amino acids. The V and J ends lost 6 bases and 8 bases respectively, with 13 bases between them. Germline CDR1 MNHEY, CDR2 SMNVEV (reference sequence). The CDR3 protein is CASSPVLAEKLFF. DNA for the CDR3: TGTGCCAGCAGCCCCGTATTGGCAGAAAAACTGTTTTTT.

The J gene is TRBJ2-7, the V gene TRBV7-6; no definite D call. Looked up from germline, CDR1 is SGHVS and CDR2 is FNYEAQ. The length of the CDR3 is 13 residues. V was clipped by 6 bases and J by 3 bases, with 12 bases between them. As DNA, the CDR3 is TGTGCCAGCAGTCCCGACCGGAACTACGAGCAGTACTTC. It yields the protein CASSPDRNYEQYF.

This clonotype was counted at least ten times. The V call is TRBV12-3 or TRBV12-4, the J call TRBJ1-1; D is unclear. The CDR3 is 11 residues long. V dropped 7 bases and J dropped 1 base, with 4 bases sitting between them. Written as DNA, the CDR3 is TGTGCCAGCACCCAGAACACTGAAGCTTTCTTT. Translating it yields CASTQNTEAFF.

This clonotype turned up a few times. The gene calls are TRBV27 and TRBJ1-5; 9 nucleotides align to TRBD1. Germline V gives CDR1 MNHEY, CDR2 SMNVEV (reference sequence). The CDR3 has 16 amino acids. Trimming took 1 base from V and 7 from J; bases not matched to a gene: 8. In nucleotides, the CDR3 is TGTGCCAGCAGTTTATATCCGGGACAGGGTGGACAGCCCCAGCATTTT. Residues: CASSLYPGQGGQPQHF.

This clonotype was detected only a few times. The gene calls are TRBV25-1 and TRBJ2-3; TRBD1 matches 9 bases. Germline CDR1 reads MGHDK; CDR2 reads SYGVNS. Trimming took 3 bases from V and 4 from J; bases not matched to a gene: 5. This CDR3 is built from 15 residues. CDR3: CASSDRDRVADTQYF. In nucleotides, the CDR3 is TGTGCCAGCAGTGATAGGGACAGGGTCGCAGATACGCAGTATTTT.

This clonotype appeared many times. The V gene is TRBV4-2, the J gene TRBJ2-2, with D tentatively TRBD2 (6 bases). Germline V lookup: CDR1 LGHNA, CDR2 YNFKEQ. V was cut by 1 base and J by 1 base, with 7 bases left in between. CDR3 size: 15 residues. This chain's CDR3 is CASSQVEGNTGELFF. The CDR3, as DNA: TGTGCCAGCAGCCAAGTGGAGGGGAACACCGGGGAGCTGTTTTTT.

This clonotype occurred a few times. V usage is TRBV9 and J usage is TRBJ1-1; D ambiguous. The CDR3 is 14 residues long. CDR1 and CDR2 (germline): SGDLS, YYNGEE. V lost 0 bases and J lost 7, with 13 bases in between. The CDR3 reads CASSVEERTDEAFF. The CDR3 DNA reads as TGTGCCAGCAGCGTAGAGGAACGGACCGATGAAGCTTTCTTT. Full variable domain (rest looked up from reference TRBV9 and TRBJ1-1): DSGVTQTPKHLITATGQRVTLRCSPRSGDLSVYWYQQSLDQGLQFLIQYYNGEERAKGNILERFSAQQFPDLHSELNLSSLELGDSALYFCASSVEERTDEAFFGQGTRLTVV.

The chain carries TRBV6-2 or TRBV6-3 and TRBJ2-1, with 10 bases lining up with TRBD2. Trimming at V came to 0 bases and at J to 8 bases, leaving 7 bases not matched to a gene. The CDR3 is made up of 16 amino acids. The germline CDR1 and CDR2 sequences are MNHEY and SVGEGT. The CDR3 bases are TGTGCCAGCAGTTACTCGACGCTAGCGGGGGCGTATGAGCAGTTCTTC. Amino acid sequence: CASSYSTLAGAYEQFF.

The V call is TRBV9, the J call TRBJ2-5, with D possibly being TRBD1 or TRBD2 (6 bases each). CDR1 and CDR2 (germline): SGDLS, YYNGEE. The V end lost 2 bases, the J end lost 5 bases, and 16 bases lay between the germline ends. The CDR3 has 15 amino acids. CDR3 bases: TGTGCCAGCAGCGTCTCGCCGGGGGCTGGGGAGACCCAGTACTTC. Residues: CASSVSPGAGETQYF.

The gene calls are TRBV20-1 and TRBJ2-1, with a possible D match to TRBD2 (6 bases). The V gene's germline CDR1 is DFQATT and CDR2 SNEGSKA (reference sequence). With 3 bases removed from V and 5 bases from J, the gap between germline ends came to 11 bases. The CDR3 totals 13 residues. This CDR3 reads CSARGLSDNEQFF. For the CDR3, the DNA is TGCAGTGCTAGGGGACTCTCGGACAATGAGCAGTTCTTC.

A few counts support this clonotype. CDR3 sequence reads: CASSPPTSGYNEQFF. The CDR3 nucleotides are TGTGCCAGCAGCCCCCCGACTAGCGGTTACAATGAGCAGTTCTTC. This sequence joins TRBV11-2 and TRBJ2-1, with TRBD2 matching 9 bases. V lost 5 bases to trimming and J lost 4 bases; unmatched junction nucleotides: 6. The CDR3 sequence is 15 residues long. Germline-derived CDR1 and CDR2 are SGHAT and FQNNGV.

This clonotype was seen only a few times. The chain couples TRBV5-1 to TRBJ1-1; D is uncertain. This CDR3 region has 15 residues. Germline CDR1 reads SGHRS; CDR2 reads YFSETQ. Trimming pared 0 bases from V and 4 bases from J, leaving 13 bases between. The CDR3 is CASSLVAGSGTEAFF. CDR3 sequence (DNA): TGCGCCAGCAGCTTGGTTGCGGGGAGTGGCACTGAAGCTTTCTTT.

This clonotype was recorded a few times. The chain is built from TRBV6-2 or TRBV6-3 and TRBJ2-5; 11 bases match TRBD2. There are 17 residues in the CDR3. Trimming took 3 bases from V and 5 from J; bases not matched to a gene: 11. The germline V gene has CDR1 MNHEY and CDR2 SVGEGT. The CDR3 bases are TGTGCCAGCAGTTATCCGCCTTCTAGCGGGGGGACGGAGACCCAGTACTTC. This codes for CASSYPPSSGGTETQYF.

The CDR3 region has the DNA TGTGCCAGCAGCAGAGATAGAGTACTAGCGGGGCCTTTGTATTCTAACAATGAGCAGTTCTTC. This gives the protein CASSRDRVLAGPLYSNNEQFF. The gene calls are TRBV3-1 and TRBJ2-1; 10 bases fit TRBD2. This CDR3 contains 21 residues. Germline trimming cut 5 bases from V and 5 bases from J; bases unmatched to any gene: 24. Germline V CDR1 and CDR2: LGHDT, YNNKEL (reference sequence).

This clonotype has just a few counts. This chain's CDR3 is CASSVEGRRFDIQYF. Written as DNA, the CDR3 is TGTGCCAGCAGCGTAGAGGGACGGAGGTTTGACATTCAGTACTTC. The chain recombines TRBV9 with TRBJ2-4; D tentatively fits TRBD1 or TRBD2 (5 bases each). CDR3 length: 15 residues. Trimming took 0 bases from V and 8 from J, leaving 15 bases between them. Germline assignment: CDR1 SGDLS and CDR2 YYNGEE.

V is TRBV20-1 and J is TRBJ2-7; D is unclear. The CDR3 is made up of 14 amino acids. The germline gives CDR1 DFQATT, CDR2 SNEGSKA (reference sequence). V was trimmed by 0 bases and J by 3 bases, leaving 12 bases between them. CDR3 nucleotide sequence: TGCAGTGCTAGAGACACTACTAACAGCTACGAGCAGTACTTC. It is translated as CSARDTTNSYEQYF.

V and J are TRBV15 and TRBJ2-7; D might be TRBD1 (6 bases). The CDR3 length is 17 residues. The V gene lost 0 bases and the J gene lost 5 bases, with 20 bases spanning the gap. CDR1 is LNHNV, CDR2 YYDKDF, per germline (reference sequence). CDR3 protein: CATSRDKGRQAPNEQYF. Here the CDR3 DNA reads TGTGCCACCAGCAGAGATAAGGGTCGACAGGCCCCCAACGAGCAGTACTTC.

The DNA of the CDR3 is TGCAGCGTGGGACAGGGGGATAATGAGCAGTTCTTC. The encoded protein is CSVGQGDNEQFF. V and J are TRBV29-1 and TRBJ2-1, with 11 bases aligning to TRBD1. The CDR3 length is 12 residues. With V trimmed by 6 bases and J by 7 bases, 2 bases remained unmatched. CDR1 and CDR2 (germline): SQVTM, ANQGSEA.

This clonotype was counted only a few times. The chain couples TRBV4-3 to TRBJ2-2; TRBD2 agrees at 7 bases. The ends lost 4 bases at V and 7 bases at J; junction bases unmatched: 12. The CDR3 length is 16 residues. From germline, CDR1 is LGHNA and CDR2 YSLEER. For the CDR3, the DNA is TGCGCCAGCAGCCCCCGCCCCGGACTAGTCGGCGGGGAGCTGTTTTTT. It specifies CASSPRPGLVGGELFF.